The entry below gives a single T cell receptor (beta chain) sequence along with its context. Per germline, CDR1 PRHDT and CDR2 FYEKMQ (reference sequence). CDR3 size: 13 residues. The V and J ends lost 5 bases and 4 bases, in that order; junction bases with no gene match: 2. This specimen belongs to a study of T cell responses to AZD1222 COVID-19 vaccine. Profiled with immunoSEQ multiplex PCR; TCRdb holds only in-frame clones, not every one. The repertoire has roughly 100,000 clones, roughly 88% of them found once; the top ten carry 2% to 3%. The TCR was taken from an adult in good health. The specimen comprised peripheral blood, sampled on day 0 of AZD1222 vaccination. The chain couples TRBV13 to TRBJ2-1; 7 positions match TRBD2. In nucleotides, the CDR3 is TGTGCCAGCAGCCCGGGACTATACAATGAGCAGTTCTTC. Translated: CASSPGLYNEQFF.